This entry lists 4 T cell receptor beta chains sequenced from one sample in a study of CD8 T cells in ankylosing spondylitis. TCRdb independently ran MiXCR on the 5' RACE reads; one entry per CDR3 protein. The profile shows fewer than 80,000 distinct CDR3 sequences, about 5.7% of them singletons. The sequencing sample was made of blood, either unsorted or a sorted T cell fraction (not recorded which). Source of these receptors: a male donor with ankylosing spondylitis or in good health (not recorded which).

This clonotype was detected many times. The CDR3 here is CASSLNRDQETQYF. CDR3 in DNA: TGTGCCAGCAGTTTAAACAGGGATCAAGAGACCCAGTACTTC. The rearrangement joins TRBV12-3 or TRBV12-4 to TRBJ2-5, with TRBD1 as a possible D gene (6 bases). Trimming removed 2 bases at V and 2 bases at J, with 9 bases between. The CDR3 contains 14 residues.

The sample holds many counts of this clonotype. The CDR3 is CASSPRDRANHYEQYF. The CDR3 bases are TGTGCCAGCTCACCCCGGGACAGGGCAAATCACTACGAGCAGTACTTC. The chain combines TRBV18 with TRBJ2-7, with 9 nucleotides matching TRBD1. CDR1 is KGHSH and CDR2 is LQKENI in the germline V gene. Trimming cost V 3 bases and J 3 bases; bases outside gene matches: 9. The CDR3 contains 16 residues.

This clonotype was counted ten times or more. This chain joins TRBV5-1 and TRBJ1-4, with D perhaps TRBD1 (5 bases). The CDR3 consists of 14 residues. The V end lost 4 bases, the J end lost 2 bases, and 9 bases lay between the germline ends. Germline CDR1 reads SGHRS; CDR2 reads YFSETQ. Here the CDR3 reads CASSPTATNEKLFF. CDR3 in DNA: TGCGCCAGCAGCCCGACAGCGACTAATGAAAAACTGTTTTTT.

This clonotype has ten or more counts. The chain is built from TRBV6-1 and TRBJ2-2, with TRBD1 matching 9 bases. CDR1 and CDR2 from the germline V gene are MNHNS and SASEGT. This CDR3 region has 15 residues. The trim removed 5 bases at V and 6 bases at J, leaving 7 bases unmatched. The CDR3, as DNA: TGTGCCAGCAGTCGCCGGGACAGGGTATCCGGGGAGCTGTTTTTT. It specifies CASSRRDRVSGELFF.